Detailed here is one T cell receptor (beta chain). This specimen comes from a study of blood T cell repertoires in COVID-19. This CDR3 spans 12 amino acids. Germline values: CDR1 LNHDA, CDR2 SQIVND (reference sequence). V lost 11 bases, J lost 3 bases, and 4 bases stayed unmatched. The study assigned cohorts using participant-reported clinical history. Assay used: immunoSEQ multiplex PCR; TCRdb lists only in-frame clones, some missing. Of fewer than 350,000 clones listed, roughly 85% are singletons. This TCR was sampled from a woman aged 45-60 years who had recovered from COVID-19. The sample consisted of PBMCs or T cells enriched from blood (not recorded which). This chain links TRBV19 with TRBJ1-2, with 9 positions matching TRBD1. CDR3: CAVTGGDYGYTF. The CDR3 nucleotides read TGTGCCGTTACAGGGGGCGACTATGGCTACACCTTC.